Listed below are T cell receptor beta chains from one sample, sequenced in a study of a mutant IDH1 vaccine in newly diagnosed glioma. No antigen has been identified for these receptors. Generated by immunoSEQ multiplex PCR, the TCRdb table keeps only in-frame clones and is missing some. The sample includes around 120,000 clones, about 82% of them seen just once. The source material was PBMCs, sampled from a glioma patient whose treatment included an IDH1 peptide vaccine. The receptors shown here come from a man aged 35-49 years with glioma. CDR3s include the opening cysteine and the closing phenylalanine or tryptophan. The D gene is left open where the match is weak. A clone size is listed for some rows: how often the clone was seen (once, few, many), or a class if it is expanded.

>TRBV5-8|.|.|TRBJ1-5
TGTGCCAGCAACGCCTGGACAGCTAGCAATCAGCCCCAGCATTTT
CASNAWTASNQPQHF
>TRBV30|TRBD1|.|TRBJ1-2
TGTGCCTGGACTCAGACAGGGAGGTATGGCTACACCTTC
CAWTQTGRYGYTF
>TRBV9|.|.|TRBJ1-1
TGTGCCAGCAGCGTAGAACAGGTAATGAACACTGAAGCTTTCTTT
CASSVEQVMNTEAFF
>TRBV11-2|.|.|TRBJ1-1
TGTGCCAGCAGCTTAGAACGGACGGGGGGGGCTTTCTTT
CASSLERTGGAFF
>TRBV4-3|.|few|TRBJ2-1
TGCGCCAGCAGCCAAGCCGTCGGGGGGCCTGTCGGGGAGCAGTTCTTC
CASSQAVGGPVGEQFF
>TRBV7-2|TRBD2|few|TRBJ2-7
TGTGCCAGCAGCTTTGGCCTAGCGGGGGCCTCCTACGAGCAGTACTTC
CASSFGLAGASYEQYF
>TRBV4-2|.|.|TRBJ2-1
TGTGCCAGCAGCCAAGATCTCGTGGGTGGCAATGAGCAGTTCTTC
CASSQDLVGGNEQFF
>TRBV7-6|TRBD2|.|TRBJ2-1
TGTGCCAGCAGCTTAGTGGTCACTAGCGGGGGTTCCTACAATGAGCAGTTCTTC
CASSLVVTSGGSYNEQFF
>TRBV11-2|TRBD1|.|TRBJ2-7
TGTGCCAGCAGCCTCAGGGGGAATTCCTACGAGCAGTACTTC
CASSLRGNSYEQYF
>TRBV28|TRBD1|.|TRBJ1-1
TGTGCCAGCAGAAGGGGGCGATTGTATACTGAAGCTTTCTTT
CASRRGRLYTEAFF
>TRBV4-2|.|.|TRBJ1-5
TGTGCCAGCAGCCAAGCGACAGTTTCTAGCAATCAGCCCCAGCATTTT
CASSQATVSSNQPQHF
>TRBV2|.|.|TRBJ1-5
TGTGCCAGCAGTGGGGCCCGTCAGGGAGGTCAGCCCCAGCATTTT
CASSGARQGGQPQHF
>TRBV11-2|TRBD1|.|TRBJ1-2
TGTGCCAGCACCCACCCCCCGGACAGGGTGAACTATGGCTACACCTTC
CASTHPPDRVNYGYTF
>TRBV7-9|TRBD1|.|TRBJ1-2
TGTGCCAGCAGCTCCGGGACAGGGGGCGTAAGAGACTACACCTTC
CASSSGTGGVRDYTF
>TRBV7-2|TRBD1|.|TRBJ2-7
TGTGCCAGCAGCTTAACCGGACAGGGGTACGAGCAGTACTTC
CASSLTGQGYEQYF
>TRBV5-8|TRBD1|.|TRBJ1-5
TGTGCCAGCACCTACGGGACAGGATATAGCAATCAGCCCCAGCATTTT
CASTYGTGYSNQPQHF